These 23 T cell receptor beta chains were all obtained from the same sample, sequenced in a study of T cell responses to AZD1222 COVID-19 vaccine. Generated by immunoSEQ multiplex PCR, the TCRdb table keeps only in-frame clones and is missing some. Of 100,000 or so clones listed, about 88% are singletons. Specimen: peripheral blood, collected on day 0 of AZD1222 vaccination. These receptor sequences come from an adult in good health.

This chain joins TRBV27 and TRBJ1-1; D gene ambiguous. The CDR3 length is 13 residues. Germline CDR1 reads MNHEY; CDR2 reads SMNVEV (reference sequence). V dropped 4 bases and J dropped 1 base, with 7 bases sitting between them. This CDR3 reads CASSSHWNTEAFF. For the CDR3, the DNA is TGTGCCAGCAGTTCCCATTGGAACACTGAAGCTTTCTTT.

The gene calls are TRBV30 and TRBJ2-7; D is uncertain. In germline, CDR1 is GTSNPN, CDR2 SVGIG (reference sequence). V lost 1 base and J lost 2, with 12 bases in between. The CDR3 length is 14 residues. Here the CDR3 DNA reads TGTGCCTGGAGTGCTACAGACTTGGCCTACGAGCAGTACTTC. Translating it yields CAWSATDLAYEQYF. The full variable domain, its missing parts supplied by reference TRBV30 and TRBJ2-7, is SQTIHQWPATLVQPVGSPLSLECTVEGTSNPNLYWYRQAAGRGLQLLFYSVGIGQISSEVPQNLSASRPQDRQFILSSKKLLLSDSGFYLCAWSATDLAYEQYFGPGTRLTVT.

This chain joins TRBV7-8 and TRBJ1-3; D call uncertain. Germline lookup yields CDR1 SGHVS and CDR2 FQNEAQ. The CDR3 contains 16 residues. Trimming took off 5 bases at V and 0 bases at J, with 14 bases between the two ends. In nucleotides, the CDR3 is TGTGCCAGCAGCACGCAGCGTCCCTTCTCTGGAAACACCATATATTTT. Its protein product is CASSTQRPFSGNTIYF.

In DNA form, the CDR3 reads TGTGCCAGCAGCCCGAGCTCCTACAATGAGCAGTTCTTC. As protein: CASSPSSYNEQFF. The V call is TRBV11-3, the J call TRBJ2-1; D gene unclear. The V and J ends lost 5 bases and 0 bases respectively, with 5 bases between them. Per germline, CDR1 SGHNT and CDR2 YENEEA. The CDR3 spans 13 residues.

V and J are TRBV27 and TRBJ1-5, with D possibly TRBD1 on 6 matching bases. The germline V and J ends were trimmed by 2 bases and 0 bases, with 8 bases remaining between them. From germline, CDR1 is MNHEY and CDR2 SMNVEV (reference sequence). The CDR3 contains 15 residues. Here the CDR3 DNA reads TGTGCCAGCAGTTTACGGGGGCTTAGCAATCAGCCCCAGCATTTT. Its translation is CASSLRGLSNQPQHF.

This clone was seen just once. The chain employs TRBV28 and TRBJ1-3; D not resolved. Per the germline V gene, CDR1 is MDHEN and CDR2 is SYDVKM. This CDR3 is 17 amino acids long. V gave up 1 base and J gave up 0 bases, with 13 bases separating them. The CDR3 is CASSLFADSLSGNTIYF. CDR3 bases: TGTGCCAGCAGTTTATTTGCAGACTCTCTCTCTGGAAACACCATATATTTT.

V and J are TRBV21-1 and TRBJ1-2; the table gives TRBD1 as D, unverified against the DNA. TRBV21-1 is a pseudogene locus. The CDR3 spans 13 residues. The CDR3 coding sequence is TGTGCCACCCTTACAGGGGGTCTTTATGGCTACACCTTC. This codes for CATLTGGLYGYTF.

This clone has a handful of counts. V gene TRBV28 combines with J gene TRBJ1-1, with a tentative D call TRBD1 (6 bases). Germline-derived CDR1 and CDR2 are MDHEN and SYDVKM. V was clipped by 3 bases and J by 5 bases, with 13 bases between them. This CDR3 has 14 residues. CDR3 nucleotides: TGTGCCAGCAGTTTGACAGGCAAAAGTACTGAAGCTTTCTTT. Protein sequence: CASSLTGKSTEAFF.

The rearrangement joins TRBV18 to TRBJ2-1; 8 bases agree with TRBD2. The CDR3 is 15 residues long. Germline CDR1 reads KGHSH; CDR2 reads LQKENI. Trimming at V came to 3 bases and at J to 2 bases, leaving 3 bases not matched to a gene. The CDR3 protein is CASSPTGGTYNEQFF. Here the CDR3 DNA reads TGTGCCAGCTCACCTACGGGGGGGACCTACAATGAGCAGTTCTTC.

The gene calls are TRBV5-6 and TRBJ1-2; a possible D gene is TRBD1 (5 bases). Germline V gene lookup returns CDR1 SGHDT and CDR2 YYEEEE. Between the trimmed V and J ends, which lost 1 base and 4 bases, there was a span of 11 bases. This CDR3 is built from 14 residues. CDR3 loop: CASSLIEGIYGYTF. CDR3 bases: TGTGCCAGCAGCTTGATTGAGGGGATCTATGGCTACACCTTC.

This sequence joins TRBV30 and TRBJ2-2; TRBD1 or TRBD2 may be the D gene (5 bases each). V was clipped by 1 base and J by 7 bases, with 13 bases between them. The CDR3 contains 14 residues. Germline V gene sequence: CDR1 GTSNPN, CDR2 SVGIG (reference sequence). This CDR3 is CAWSAGDRSGELFF. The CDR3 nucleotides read TGTGCCTGGAGTGCCGGGGACCGTAGCGGGGAGCTGTTTTTT. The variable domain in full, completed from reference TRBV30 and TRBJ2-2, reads SQTIHQWPATLVQPVGSPLSLECTVEGTSNPNLYWYRQAAGRGLQLLFYSVGIGQISSEVPQNLSASRPQDRQFILSSKKLLLSDSGFYLCAWSAGDRSGELFFGEGSRLTVL.

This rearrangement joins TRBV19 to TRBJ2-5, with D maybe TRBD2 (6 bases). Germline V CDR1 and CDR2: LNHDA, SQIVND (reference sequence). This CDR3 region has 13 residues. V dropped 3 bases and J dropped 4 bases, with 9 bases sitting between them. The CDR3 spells CASSMVGGETQYF. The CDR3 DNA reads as TGTGCCAGTAGTATGGTGGGAGGAGAGACCCAGTACTTC.

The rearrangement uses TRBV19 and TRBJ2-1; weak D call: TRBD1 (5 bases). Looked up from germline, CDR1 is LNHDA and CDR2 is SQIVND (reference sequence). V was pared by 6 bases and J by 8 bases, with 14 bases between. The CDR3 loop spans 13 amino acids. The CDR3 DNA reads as TGTGCCAGTAGCCGACAGACGTGGGATGAGCAGTTCTTC. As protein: CASSRQTWDEQFF. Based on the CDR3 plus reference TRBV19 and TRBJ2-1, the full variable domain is DGGITQSPKYLFRKEGQNVTLSCEQNLNHDAMYWYRQDPGQGLRLIYYSQIVNDFQKGDIAEGYSVSREKKESFPLTVTSAQKNPTAFYLCASSRQTWDEQFFGPGTRLTVL.

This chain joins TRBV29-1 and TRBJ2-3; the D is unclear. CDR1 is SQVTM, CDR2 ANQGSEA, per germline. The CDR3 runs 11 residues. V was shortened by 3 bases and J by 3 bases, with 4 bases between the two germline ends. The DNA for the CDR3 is TGCAGCGTTGAGCTTACAGATACGCAGTATTTT. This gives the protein CSVELTDTQYF.

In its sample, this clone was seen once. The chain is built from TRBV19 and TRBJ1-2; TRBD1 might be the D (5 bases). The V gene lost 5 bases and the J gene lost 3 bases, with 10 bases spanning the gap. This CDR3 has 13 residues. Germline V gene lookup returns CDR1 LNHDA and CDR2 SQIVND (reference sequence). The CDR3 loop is CASSPQGDYGYTF. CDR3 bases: TGTGCCAGTAGTCCCCAGGGCGACTATGGCTACACCTTC. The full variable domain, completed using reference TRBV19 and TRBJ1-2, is DGGITQSPKYLFRKEGQNVTLSCEQNLNHDAMYWYRQDPGQGLRLIYYSQIVNDFQKGDIAEGYSVSREKKESFPLTVTSAQKNPTAFYLCASSPQGDYGYTFGSGTRLTVV.

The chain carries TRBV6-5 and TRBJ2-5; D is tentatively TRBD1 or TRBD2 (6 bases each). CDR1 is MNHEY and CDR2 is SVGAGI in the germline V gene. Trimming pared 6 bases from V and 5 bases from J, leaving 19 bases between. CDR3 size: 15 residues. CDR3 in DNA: TGTGCCAGCAGGACCCCTTCGGGGGCGGGGGAGACCCAGTACTTC. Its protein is CASRTPSGAGETQYF.

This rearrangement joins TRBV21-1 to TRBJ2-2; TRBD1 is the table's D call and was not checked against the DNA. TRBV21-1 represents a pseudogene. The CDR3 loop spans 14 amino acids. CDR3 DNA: TGTGCCAGCAACAGGGACAGGAACACCGGGGAGCTGTTTTTT. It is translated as CASNRDRNTGELFF.

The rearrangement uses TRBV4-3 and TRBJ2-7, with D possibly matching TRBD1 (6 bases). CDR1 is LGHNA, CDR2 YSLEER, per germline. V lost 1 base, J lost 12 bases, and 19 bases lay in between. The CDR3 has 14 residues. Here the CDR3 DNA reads TGCGCCAGCAGCCAAGGGCTACGGGACAACCTTCCGTACTTC. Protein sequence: CASSQGLRDNLPYF.

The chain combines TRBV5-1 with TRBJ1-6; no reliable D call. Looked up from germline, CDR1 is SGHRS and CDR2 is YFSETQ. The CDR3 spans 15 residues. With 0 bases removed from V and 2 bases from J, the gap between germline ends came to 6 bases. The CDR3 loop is CASSLGEPYNSPLHF. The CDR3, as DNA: TGCGCCAGCAGCTTGGGAGAACCCTATAATTCACCCCTCCACTTT.

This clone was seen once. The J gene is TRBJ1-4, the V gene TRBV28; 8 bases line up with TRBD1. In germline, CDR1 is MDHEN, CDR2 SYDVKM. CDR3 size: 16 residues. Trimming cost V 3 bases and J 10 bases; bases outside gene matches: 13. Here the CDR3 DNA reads TGTGCCAGCAGTTTGTGGTCGGGCAGGGGGCAAGGAAAACTGTTTTTT. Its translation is CASSLWSGRGQGKLFF.

The CDR3 is CAWSGGLYQETQYF. Here the CDR3 DNA reads TGTGCCTGGAGCGGGGGATTATACCAAGAGACCCAGTACTTC. This chain joins TRBV30 and TRBJ2-5; D might be TRBD2 (6 bases). The CDR3 contains 14 residues. V lost 3 bases to trimming and J lost 0 bases, with 11 bases between them. The germline CDR1 and CDR2 sequences are GTSNPN and SVGIG (reference sequence).

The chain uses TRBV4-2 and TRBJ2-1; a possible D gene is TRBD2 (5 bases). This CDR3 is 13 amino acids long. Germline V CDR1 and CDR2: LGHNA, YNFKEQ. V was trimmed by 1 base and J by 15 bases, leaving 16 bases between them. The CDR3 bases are TGTGCCAGCAGCCAAGGGCTCGGGATTACGCTGTTCTTC. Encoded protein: CASSQGLGITLFF.

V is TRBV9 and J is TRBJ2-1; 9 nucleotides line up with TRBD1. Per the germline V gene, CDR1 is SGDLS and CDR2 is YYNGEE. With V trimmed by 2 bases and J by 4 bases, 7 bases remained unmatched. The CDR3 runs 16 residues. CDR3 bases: TGTGCCAGCAGCGTCGTGGACAGGGGTTCTTACAATGAGCAGTTCTTC. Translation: CASSVVDRGSYNEQFF.